These T cell receptor beta chains were read from a single sample in a study of blood T cell repertoires in COVID-19. Only in-frame clones appear in the TCRdb table, and some are missing; sequencing was by immunoSEQ multiplex PCR. This sample has some 100,000 clones; around 83% occur once, and the top ten carry roughly 7.9%. Specimen: peripheral blood. These receptors originate from a woman older than 75 with active or convalescent COVID-19. The CDR3 runs from the conserved cysteine through the conserved F or W. Fields, in order: V gene, J gene, CDR3 length, D gene, clone size, CDR3 protein, CDR3 DNA. D genes are given only for firm matches. Size is omitted from some rows. Given values are once, few, many or a class for expanded clones.

>TRBV24-1|TRBJ1-2|19|TRBD1|few
CATSDTPSKTGGRNYGYTF
TGTGCCACCAGTGATACCCCTTCAAAGACAGGGGGCAGAAACTATGGCTACACCTTC
>TRBV19|TRBJ2-3|17|.|.
CASSILTTGRTADTQYF
TGTGCCAGTAGTATACTTACTACAGGGAGAACTGCAGATACGCAGTATTTT
>TRBV5-1|TRBJ1-1|13|.|.
CASSFWQNTEAFF
TGCGCCAGCAGCTTTTGGCAGAACACTGAAGCTTTCTTT
>TRBV5-5|TRBJ1-4|16|.|.
CASSLVQAATNEKLFF
TGTGCCAGCAGCTTGGTCCAGGCCGCAACTAATGAAAAACTGTTTTTT
>TRBV19|TRBJ1-2|14|.|.
CASSIGSSGYGYTF
TGTGCCAGTAGTATAGGGTCGAGCGGCTATGGCTACACCTTC
>TRBV19|TRBJ1-5|15|TRBD1|.
CASSPGTGGNQPQHF
TGTGCCAGTAGTCCCGGGACAGGGGGAAATCAGCCCCAGCATTTT
>TRBV4-2|TRBJ1-6|14|TRBD1|.
CASSQPTGHSPLHF
TGTGCCAGCAGCCAACCGACAGGGCACTCACCCCTCCACTTT
>TRBV3-1/TRBV3-2|TRBJ2-7|15|.|many
CASRSTRSGSYEQYF
TGTGCCAGCAGAAGCACTCGAAGCGGGTCCTACGAGCAGTACTTC
>TRBV9|TRBJ2-7|16|TRBD2|.
CASSVDPGGPGYEQYF
TGTGCCAGCAGCGTAGATCCGGGAGGGCCGGGATACGAGCAGTACTTC
>TRBV29-1|TRBJ2-1|13|TRBD2|.
CSVEREVPNEQFF
TGCAGCGTGGAGCGGGAGGTACCCAATGAGCAGTTCTTC
>TRBV30|TRBJ1-5|17|.|.
CAWSARRTGGGNQPQHF
TGTGCCTGGAGTGCCCGCCGGACTGGGGGGGGCAATCAGCCCCAGCATTTT
>TRBV3-1/TRBV3-2|TRBJ1-2|17|.|.
CASSQGTGQVFGYGYTF
TGTGCCAGCAGCCAAGGAACGGGACAAGTGTTTGGCTATGGCTACACCTTC
>TRBV28|TRBJ2-7|13|TRBD2|.
CASGTSGTYEQYF
TGTGCCAGCGGGACTAGCGGGACCTACGAGCAGTACTTC
>TRBV19|TRBJ1-4|14|TRBD1|.
CASSQTGRNEKLFF
TGTGCCAGTAGCCAGACAGGGAGGAATGAAAAACTGTTTTTT
>TRBV7-9|TRBJ2-2|15|.|.
CASRPRGLNTGELFF
TGTGCCAGCAGACCCAGGGGTCTCAACACCGGGGAGCTGTTTTTT
>TRBV29-1|TRBJ2-1|14|TRBD2|.
CSERTSGIYNEQFF
TGCAGCGAGAGGACTAGCGGGATCTACAATGAGCAGTTCTTC
>TRBV18|TRBJ2-7|15|TRBD2|.
CASSPQASGNYEQYF
TGTGCCAGCTCACCCCAGGCTAGCGGTAACTACGAGCAGTACTTC
>TRBV7-2|TRBJ2-7|13|.|.
CASSLGGPYEQYF
TGTGCCAGCAGCTTAGGAGGGCCCTACGAGCAGTACTTC
>TRBV4-1|TRBJ2-1|14|TRBD1|.
CASSPRQGRNEQFF
TGCGCCAGCAGCCCCAGACAGGGACGGAATGAGCAGTTCTTC
>TRBV7-9|TRBJ1-1|13|.|.
CASSLNRGNEAFF
TGTGCCAGCAGCTTAAATAGAGGGAACGAAGCTTTCTTT
>TRBV29-1|TRBJ1-2|13|TRBD1|.
CSVEDRDLYGYTF
TGCAGCGTGGAAGACAGGGATCTCTATGGCTACACCTTC
>TRBV7-3|TRBJ2-1|14|TRBD2|.
CASSPTLAVGEQFF
TGTGCCAGCAGCCCGACCCTAGCGGTGGGTGAGCAGTTCTTC
>TRBV28|TRBJ1-2|13|.|once
CASSQGGQYGYTF
TGTGCCAGCAGTCAAGGGGGTCAGTATGGCTACACCTTC
>TRBV5-6|TRBJ1-6|16|TRBD1|.
CASRRTGLFQNSPLHF
TGTGCCAGCAGGCGGACAGGGCTCTTTCAGAATTCACCCCTCCACTTT
>TRBV5-6|TRBJ2-2|15|.|once
CASRWGQGGTGELFF
TGTGCCAGCAGGTGGGGTCAGGGTGGCACCGGGGAGCTGTTTTTT
>TRBV6-5|TRBJ2-1|15|TRBD1|once
CASSYQGQGRDEQFF
TGTGCCAGCAGTTATCAGGGACAGGGTCGCGATGAGCAGTTCTTC
>TRBV7-9|TRBJ2-1|15|TRBD1|.
CASSSPGQGNNEQFF
TGTGCCAGCAGCTCACCGGGACAGGGAAACAATGAGCAGTTCTTC
>TRBV15|TRBJ2-5|15|TRBD2|once
CATSRDWRGGETQYF
TGTGCCACCAGCAGAGACTGGAGGGGAGGGGAGACCCAGTACTTC
>TRBV5-6|TRBJ1-5|13|.|.
CASSFRQGGTQHF
TGTGCCAGCAGCTTCAGGCAGGGAGGGACCCAGCATTTT
>TRBV30|TRBJ1-5|13|.|.
CAWSVRNNQPQHF
TGTGCCTGGAGTGTGAGGAACAATCAGCCCCAGCATTTT
>TRBV2|TRBJ2-7|14|.|.
CASSIAEGPYEQYF
TGTGCCAGCAGTATAGCAGAGGGCCCCTACGAGCAGTACTTC
>TRBV4-1|TRBJ2-3|18|.|.
CASSQDLGRGASTDTQYF
TGCGCCAGCAGCCAAGATCTGGGGCGCGGGGCTAGCACAGATACGCAGTATTTT
>TRBV5-1|TRBJ2-3|16|TRBD2|.
CASSLAYGGKRDTQYF
TGCGCCAGCAGCTTGGCGTACGGGGGGAAGAGGGATACGCAGTATTTT
>TRBV6-2/TRBV6-3|TRBJ1-6|15|TRBD1|.
CASRPPGTDHSPLHF
TGTGCCAGCAGGCCTCCCGGGACAGACCATTCACCCCTCCACTTT
>TRBV9|TRBJ1-1|13|.|.
CASSVRSNTEAFF
TGTGCCAGCAGCGTCCGGTCGAACACTGAAGCTTTCTTT
>TRBV23-1|TRBJ2-5|14|TRBD1|.
CASLTGQDEETQYF
TGCGCCAGTTTAACGGGACAGGATGAAGAGACCCAGTACTTC
>TRBV3-1/TRBV3-2|TRBJ2-7|14|TRBD2|.
CASSLGGLAGEQYF
TGTGCCAGCAGCCTAGGGGGACTAGCGGGTGAGCAGTACTTC
>TRBV19|TRBJ2-7|15|TRBD2|.
CASSSGLAGDYEQYF
TGTGCCAGTAGTAGCGGACTAGCGGGAGACTACGAGCAGTACTTC
>TRBV5-1|TRBJ2-7|15|TRBD1|.
CASSLEGQGHSEQYF
TGCGCCAGCAGCTTGGAGGGACAGGGACACTCCGAGCAGTACTTC
>TRBV6-1|TRBJ2-4|15|.|once
CASSDLQGWGNIQYF
TGTGCCAGCAGTGACCTACAGGGTTGGGGAAACATTCAGTACTTC
>TRBV2|TRBJ2-2|13|TRBD1|.
CASSAGGPGELFF
TGTGCCAGCAGTGCAGGGGGCCCCGGGGAGCTGTTTTTT
>TRBV11-2|TRBJ1-4|15|TRBD1|.
CASSSGTGRNEKLFF
TGTGCCAGCAGCTCGGGGACAGGCCGTAATGAAAAACTGTTTTTT
>TRBV6-5|TRBJ2-6|14|.|.
CASGWLSGANVLTF
TGTGCCAGCGGTTGGCTCTCTGGGGCCAACGTCCTGACTTTC
>TRBV15|TRBJ1-3|15|.|once
CATSRWRGTGNTIYF
TGTGCCACCAGCCGGTGGAGGGGCACTGGAAACACCATATATTTT
>TRBV27|TRBJ1-2|13|.|.
CASSPQASPGYTF
TGTGCCAGCAGTCCTCAAGCTAGCCCTGGCTACACCTTC
>TRBV5-5|TRBJ2-1|13|TRBD1|.
CASRYTGGGEQFF
TGTGCCAGCAGATATACAGGGGGCGGTGAGCAGTTCTTC
>TRBV5-6|TRBJ1-4|15|TRBD1|.
CASNIFGQGGEKLFF
TGTGCCAGCAACATTTTTGGACAGGGAGGTGAAAAACTGTTTTTT
>TRBV11-2|TRBJ2-2|15|TRBD1|.
CASSLETGGTGELFF
TGTGCCAGCAGCTTAGAAACAGGGGGCACCGGGGAGCTGTTTTTT
>TRBV21-1|TRBJ2-1|15|.|.
CASSLQCGGSLEQFF
TGTGCCAGCAGCCTTCAGTGCGGGGGTTCCCTTGAGCAGTTCTTC
>TRBV7-9|TRBJ2-7|15|.|.
CASRPVVAETYEQYF
TGTGCCAGCAGGCCTGTCGTAGCGGAGACCTACGAGCAGTACTTC
>TRBV27|TRBJ1-6|15|TRBD1|few
CASSLYRDRASPLHF
TGTGCCAGCAGTTTGTACCGGGACAGGGCTTCACCCCTCCACTTT
>TRBV10-3|TRBJ2-3|19|TRBD2|.
CAISESPTGRLAGVGTQYF
TGTGCCATCAGTGAGTCTCCGACAGGTCGACTAGCGGGAGTCGGTACGCAGTATTTT
>TRBV27|TRBJ2-7|14|TRBD1|once
CASSLRQGAYEQYF
TGTGCCAGCAGTTTAAGACAGGGGGCCTACGAGCAGTACTTC
>TRBV11-2|TRBJ1-1|13|.|once
CASSEQGWTEAFF
TGTGCCAGCAGCGAGCAGGGATGGACTGAAGCTTTCTTT
>TRBV10-1|TRBJ1-4|13|.|.
CASSAQRREKLFF
TGCGCCAGCAGCGCCCAAAGGAGAGAAAAACTGTTTTTT
>TRBV19|TRBJ2-1|12|.|.
CASSGYSIEQFF
TGTGCCAGTAGTGGTTACTCCATTGAGCAGTTCTTC
>TRBV9|TRBJ2-7|15|TRBD2|.
CASSAGTGLRYEQYF
TGTGCCAGCAGCGCGGGGACGGGACTACGCTACGAGCAGTACTTC
>TRBV6-5|TRBJ1-1|14|TRBD1|.
CASRIQGALAEAFF
TGTGCCAGCAGAATACAGGGGGCGTTAGCTGAAGCTTTCTTT
>TRBV6-5|TRBJ2-2|15|.|.
CASSYRGVNTGELFF
TGTGCCAGCAGTTACAGGGGCGTTAACACCGGGGAGCTGTTTTTT